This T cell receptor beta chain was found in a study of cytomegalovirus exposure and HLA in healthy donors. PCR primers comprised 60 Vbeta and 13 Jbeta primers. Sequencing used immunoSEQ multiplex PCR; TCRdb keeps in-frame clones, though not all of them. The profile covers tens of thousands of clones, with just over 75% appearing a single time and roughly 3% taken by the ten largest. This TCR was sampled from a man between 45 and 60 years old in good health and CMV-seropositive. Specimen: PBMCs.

CDR3 amino acids: CASSLVGTGIGGYTF. In DNA, the CDR3 is TGTGCCAGCAGCTTAGTTGGGACAGGGATCGGTGGCTACACCTTC. This chain uses TRBV11-3 with TRBJ1-2, with TRBD1 matching 9 bases. The V segment lost 1 base and the J segment 7 bases; nucleotides outside the gene matches: 7. From germline, CDR1 is SGHNT and CDR2 YENEEA. The CDR3 loop spans 15 amino acids.